A single sample is the source of the 8 T cell receptor beta chains below, sequenced in a study of radiotherapy plus CTLA-4 blockade in lung cancer. Sequencing was performed with immunoSEQ multiplex PCR; in TCRdb, only in-frame clones are kept and a portion is missing. The data show tens of thousands of clones, with 60% to 80% seen just once and about 2.2% held by the top ten. This sample comprised peripheral blood, obtained from a patient treated with radiotherapy plus ipilimumab. The receptors derive from a human donor with non-small cell lung cancer whose response to radiotherapy plus ipilimumab could not be evaluated.

The V gene is TRBV6-5, the J gene TRBJ2-7, with TRBD2 matching over 8 bases. Trimming at V came to 4 bases and at J to 7 bases, leaving 15 bases not matched to a gene. The CDR3 is 16 amino acids. The V gene's germline CDR1 is MNHEY and CDR2 SVGAGI. CDR3 protein: CASSSSRRGPGGEQYF. DNA for the CDR3: TGTGCCAGCAGTTCCTCTAGGCGGGGGCCGGGGGGGGAGCAGTACTTC.

The V and J genes are TRBV5-1 and TRBJ1-2, with 7 bases identical to TRBD1. J gave up 8 bases and V 0 bases, and 13 bases lay outside the gene matches. CDR1 and CDR2 from the germline V gene are SGHRS and YFSETQ. The CDR3 covers 16 residues. The CDR3 protein is CASSLVGQGGPGGYTF. CDR3 nucleotides: TGCGCCAGCAGCTTGGTGGGCCAGGGGGGACCGGGAGGCTACACCTTC.

The V and J genes are TRBV27 and TRBJ2-1, with 7 bases matching TRBD2. CDR1 is MNHEY, CDR2 SMNVEV, per germline (reference sequence). This CDR3 is 15 amino acids long. The ends lost 5 bases at V and 7 bases at J; junction bases unmatched: 11. The chain's CDR3 is CASSTTGTTLNEQFF. In DNA, the CDR3 is TGTGCCAGCAGTACCACCGGGACTACTTTAAATGAGCAGTTCTTC.

V usage is TRBV6-6 and J usage is TRBJ1-3; unclear D gene. Germline CDR1 MNHNY, CDR2 SVGAGI (reference sequence). V was cut by 3 bases and J by 0 bases, with 6 bases left in between. The CDR3 consists of 14 residues. CDR3 sequence: CASSYVLSGNTIYF. The CDR3 DNA follows: TGTGCCAGCAGTTATGTCCTCTCTGGAAACACCATATATTTT.

The chain recombines TRBV11-2 with TRBJ2-3; 11 nucleotides line up with TRBD2. Per germline, CDR1 SGHAT and CDR2 FQNNGV. The CDR3 is 15 residues long. The V gene end was trimmed by 1 base and the J gene end by 6 bases; junction bases not matched to a gene: 3. The CDR3 nucleotides are TGTGCCAGCAGCTTAGTAGCGGGAGGGGCGGATACGCAGTATTTT. This translates into CASSLVAGGADTQYF. Supplemented by reference TRBV11-2 and TRBJ2-3, the full variable domain reads EAGVAQSPRYKIIEKRQSVAFWCNPISGHATLYWYQQILGQGPKLLIQFQNNGVVDDSQLPKDRFSAERLKGVDSTLKIQPAKLEDSAVYLCASSLVAGGADTQYFGPGTRLTVL.

The V and J genes are TRBV2 and TRBJ1-6; D gene uncertain. The V and J ends lost 6 bases and 0 bases respectively, with 6 bases between them. CDR1 and CDR2 from the germline V gene are SNHLY and FYNNEI. The CDR3 is 14 residues long. This CDR3 reads CASSRDSYNSPLHF. In DNA form, the CDR3 reads TGTGCCAGCAGCCGGGACTCCTATAATTCACCCCTCCACTTT.

The chain joins TRBV7-9 to TRBJ2-3; 14 bases are a match to TRBD2. Germline CDR1 SEHNR, CDR2 FQNEAQ (reference sequence). V lost 4 bases and J lost 2; bases outside the gene matches: 5. This CDR3 has 17 residues. CDR3 sequence: CASSWGTSGGFTDTQYF. The DNA for the CDR3 is TGTGCCAGCAGCTGGGGGACTAGCGGGGGTTTCACAGATACGCAGTATTTT.

This chain links TRBV30 with TRBJ1-4, with 9 positions matching TRBD1. This CDR3 is 15 amino acids long. Germline assignment: CDR1 GTSNPN and CDR2 SVGIG (reference sequence). Germline trimming cut 8 bases from V and 8 bases from J; bases unmatched to any gene: 15. The CDR3 DNA sequence: TGTGCCGTCGGACAGGGGCAGATGGGTGAAGAAAAACTGTTTTTT. Its protein product is CAVGQGQMGEEKLFF.